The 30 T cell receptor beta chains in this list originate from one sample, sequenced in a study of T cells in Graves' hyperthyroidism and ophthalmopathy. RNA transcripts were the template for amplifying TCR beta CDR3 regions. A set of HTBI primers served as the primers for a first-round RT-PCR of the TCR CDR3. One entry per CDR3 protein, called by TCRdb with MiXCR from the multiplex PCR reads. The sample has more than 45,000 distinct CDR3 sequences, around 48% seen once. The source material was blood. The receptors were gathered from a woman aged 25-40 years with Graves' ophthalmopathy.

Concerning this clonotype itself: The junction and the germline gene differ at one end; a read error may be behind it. CDR3 DNA: TGTGCCATCAGTGGCAAACGGGGGATATACGAACAGTACTTC. This gives the protein CAISGKRGIYEQYF. This chain joins TRBV10-3 and TRBJ2-7, with D possibly being TRBD2 (6 bases). CDR1 is ENHRY and CDR2 is SYGVKD in the germline V gene. CDR3 size: 14 residues.

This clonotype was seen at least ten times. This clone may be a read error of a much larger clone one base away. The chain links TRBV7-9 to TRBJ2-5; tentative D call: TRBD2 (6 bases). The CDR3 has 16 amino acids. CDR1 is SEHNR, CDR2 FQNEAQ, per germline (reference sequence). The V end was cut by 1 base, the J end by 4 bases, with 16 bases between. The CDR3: CASSLVLEGLGETQYF. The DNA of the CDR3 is TGTGCCAGCAGCTTAGTCCTGGAGGGGCTAGGAGAGACCCAGTACTTC.

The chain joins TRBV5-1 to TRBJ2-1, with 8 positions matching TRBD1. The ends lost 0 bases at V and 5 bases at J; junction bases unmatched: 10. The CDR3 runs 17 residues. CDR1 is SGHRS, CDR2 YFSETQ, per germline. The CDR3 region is CASSLDRGVGVHNEQFF. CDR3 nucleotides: TGCGCCAGCAGCTTGGACAGGGGGGTCGGGGTTCACAATGAGCAGTTCTTC.

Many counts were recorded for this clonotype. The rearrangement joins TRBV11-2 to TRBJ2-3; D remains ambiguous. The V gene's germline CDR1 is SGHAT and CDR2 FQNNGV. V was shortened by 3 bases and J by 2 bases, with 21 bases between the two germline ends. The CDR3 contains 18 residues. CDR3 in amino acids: CASSFRVVLGNLTDTQYF. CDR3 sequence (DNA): TGTGCCAGCAGCTTTCGGGTGGTCTTGGGTAACCTCACAGATACGCAGTATTTT.

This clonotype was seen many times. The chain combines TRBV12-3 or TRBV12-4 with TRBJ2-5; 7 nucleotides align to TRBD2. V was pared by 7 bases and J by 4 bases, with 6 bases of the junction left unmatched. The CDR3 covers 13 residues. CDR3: CASKEAGIETQYF. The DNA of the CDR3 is TGTGCCAGCAAAGAAGCGGGAATAGAGACCCAGTACTTC.

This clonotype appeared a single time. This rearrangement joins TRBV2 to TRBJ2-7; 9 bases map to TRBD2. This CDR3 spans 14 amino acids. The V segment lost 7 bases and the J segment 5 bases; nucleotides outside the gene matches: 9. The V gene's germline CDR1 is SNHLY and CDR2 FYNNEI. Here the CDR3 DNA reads TGTGCCAGCAACCGAATAGCGGGAGTTGACGAGCAGTACTTC. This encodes CASNRIAGVDEQYF. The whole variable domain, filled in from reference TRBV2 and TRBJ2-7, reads EPEVTQTPSHQVTQMGQEVILRCVPISNHLYFYWYRQILGQKVEFLVSFYNNEISEKSEIFDDQFSVERPDGSNFTLKIRSTKLEDSAMYFCASNRIAGVDEQYFGPGTRLTVT.

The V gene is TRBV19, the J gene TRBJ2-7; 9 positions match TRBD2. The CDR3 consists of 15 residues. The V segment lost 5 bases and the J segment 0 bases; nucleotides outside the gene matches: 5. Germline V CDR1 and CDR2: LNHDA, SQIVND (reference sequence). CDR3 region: CASSSFSGSSYEQYF. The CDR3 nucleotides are TGTGCCAGTAGTTCATTTAGCGGGAGCTCCTACGAGCAGTACTTC.

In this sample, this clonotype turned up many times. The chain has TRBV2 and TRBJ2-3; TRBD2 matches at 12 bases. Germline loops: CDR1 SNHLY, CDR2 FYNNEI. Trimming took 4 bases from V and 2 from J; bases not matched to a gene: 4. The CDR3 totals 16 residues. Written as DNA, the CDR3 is TGTGCCAGCAGTGTGAGACTAGCGGGAGTCACAGATACGCAGTATTTT. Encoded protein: CASSVRLAGVTDTQYF.

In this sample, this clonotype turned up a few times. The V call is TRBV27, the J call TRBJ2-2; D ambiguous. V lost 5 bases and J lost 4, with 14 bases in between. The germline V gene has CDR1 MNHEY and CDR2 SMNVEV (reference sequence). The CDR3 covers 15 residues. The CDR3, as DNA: TGTGCCAGCAGTCTCGACCCGACTCTCACCGGGGAGCTGTTTTTT. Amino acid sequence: CASSLDPTLTGELFF.

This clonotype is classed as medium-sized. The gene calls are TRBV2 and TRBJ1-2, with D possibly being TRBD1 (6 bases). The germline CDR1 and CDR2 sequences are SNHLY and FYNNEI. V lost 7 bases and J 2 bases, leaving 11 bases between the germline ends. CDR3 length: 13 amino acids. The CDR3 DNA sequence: TGTGCCAGCACGTCAGGGGAAAACTATGGCTACACCTTC. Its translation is CASTSGENYGYTF.

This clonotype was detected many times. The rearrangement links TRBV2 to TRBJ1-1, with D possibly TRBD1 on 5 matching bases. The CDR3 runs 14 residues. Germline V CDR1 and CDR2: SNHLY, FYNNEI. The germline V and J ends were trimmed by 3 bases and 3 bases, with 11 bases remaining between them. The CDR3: CASSEVGAYTEAFF. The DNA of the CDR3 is TGTGCCAGCAGTGAGGTAGGGGCTTACACTGAAGCTTTCTTT.

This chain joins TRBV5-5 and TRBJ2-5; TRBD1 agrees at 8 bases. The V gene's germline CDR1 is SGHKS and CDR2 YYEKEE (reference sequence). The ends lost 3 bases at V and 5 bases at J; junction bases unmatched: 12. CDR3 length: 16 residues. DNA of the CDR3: TGTGCCAGCAGCTCGATACTCGGAGGACAGGGCGAGACCCAGTACTTC. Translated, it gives CASSSILGGQGETQYF.

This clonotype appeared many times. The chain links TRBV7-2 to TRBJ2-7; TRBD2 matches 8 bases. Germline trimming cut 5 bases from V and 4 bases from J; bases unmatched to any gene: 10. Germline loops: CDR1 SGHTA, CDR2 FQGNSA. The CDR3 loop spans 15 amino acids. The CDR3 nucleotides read TGTGCCAGCAGCCGACATAGCGGGACTCCATACGAGCAGTACTTC. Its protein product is CASSRHSGTPYEQYF.

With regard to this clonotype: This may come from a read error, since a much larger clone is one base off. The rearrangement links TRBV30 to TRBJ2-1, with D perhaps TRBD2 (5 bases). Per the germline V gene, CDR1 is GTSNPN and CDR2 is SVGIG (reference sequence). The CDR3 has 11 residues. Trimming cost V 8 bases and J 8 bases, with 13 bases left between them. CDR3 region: CAHREYDEQFF. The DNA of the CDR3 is TGTGCCCATAGGGAGTACGATGAGCAGTTCTTC.

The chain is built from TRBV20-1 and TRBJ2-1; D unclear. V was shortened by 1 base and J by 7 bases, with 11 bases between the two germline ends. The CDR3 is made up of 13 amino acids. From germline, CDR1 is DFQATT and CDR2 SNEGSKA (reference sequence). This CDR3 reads CSARASPGNEQFF. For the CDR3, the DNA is TGCAGTGCTAGAGCGAGTCCCGGGAATGAGCAGTTCTTC.

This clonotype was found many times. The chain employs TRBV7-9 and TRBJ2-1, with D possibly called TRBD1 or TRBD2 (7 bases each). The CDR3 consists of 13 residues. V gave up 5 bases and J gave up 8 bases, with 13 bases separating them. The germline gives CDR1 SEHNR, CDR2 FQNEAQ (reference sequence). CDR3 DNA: TGTGCCAGCAGCCGACAGGGAGGGGATGAGCAGTTCTTC. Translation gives CASSRQGGDEQFF.

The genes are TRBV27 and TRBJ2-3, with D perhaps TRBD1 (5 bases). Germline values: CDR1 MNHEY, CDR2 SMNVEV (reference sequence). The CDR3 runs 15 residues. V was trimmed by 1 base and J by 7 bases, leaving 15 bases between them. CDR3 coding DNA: TGTGCCAGCAGTTTATTGTCCCAGGGTGGATATACGCAGTATTTT. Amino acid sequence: CASSLLSQGGYTQYF.

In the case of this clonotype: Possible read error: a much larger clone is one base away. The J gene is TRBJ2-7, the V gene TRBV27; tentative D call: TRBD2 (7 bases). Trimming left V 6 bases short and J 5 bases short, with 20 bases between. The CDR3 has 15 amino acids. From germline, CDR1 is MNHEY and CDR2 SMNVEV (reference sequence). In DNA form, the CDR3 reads TGTGCCAGCAGACTAGGGGGAGGGATGTGCCACGAGCAGTACTTC. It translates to CASRLGGGMCHEQYF.

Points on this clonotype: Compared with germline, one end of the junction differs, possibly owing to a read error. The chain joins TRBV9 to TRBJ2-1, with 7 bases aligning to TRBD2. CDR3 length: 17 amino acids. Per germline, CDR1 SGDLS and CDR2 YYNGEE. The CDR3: CTSSVPLSSGSHNEQFF. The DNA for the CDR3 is TGTACCAGCAGCGTACCGCTTTCTAGCGGCTCCCACAATGAGCAGTTCTTC.

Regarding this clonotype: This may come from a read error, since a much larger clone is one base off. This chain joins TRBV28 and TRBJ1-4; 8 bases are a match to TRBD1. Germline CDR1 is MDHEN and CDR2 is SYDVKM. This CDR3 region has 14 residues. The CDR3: CASRRDRRDEELFF. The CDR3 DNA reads TGTGCCAGCAGGAGGGACAGGCGGGATGAAGAACTGTTTTTT.

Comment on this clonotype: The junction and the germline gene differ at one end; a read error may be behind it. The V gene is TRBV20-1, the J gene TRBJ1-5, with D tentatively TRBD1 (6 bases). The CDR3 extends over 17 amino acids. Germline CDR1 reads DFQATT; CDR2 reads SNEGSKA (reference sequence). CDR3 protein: CSAGGGTGFMSNRPQHF. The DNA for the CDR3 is TGCAGTGCTGGAGGGGGTACTGGGTTTATGAGCAATCGGCCCCAGCATTTT.

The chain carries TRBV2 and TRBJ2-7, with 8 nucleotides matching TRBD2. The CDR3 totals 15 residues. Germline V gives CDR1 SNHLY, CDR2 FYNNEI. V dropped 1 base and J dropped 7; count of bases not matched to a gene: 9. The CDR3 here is CASSEGREDNKEQYF. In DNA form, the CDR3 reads TGTGCCAGCAGTGAAGGGCGGGAGGATAACAAGGAGCAGTACTTC.

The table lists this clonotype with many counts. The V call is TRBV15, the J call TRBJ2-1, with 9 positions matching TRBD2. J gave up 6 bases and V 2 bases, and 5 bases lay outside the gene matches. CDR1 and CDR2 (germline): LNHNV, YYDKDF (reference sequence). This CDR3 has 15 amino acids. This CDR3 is CATSRPGTSTNEQFF. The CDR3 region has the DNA TGTGCCACCAGCAGACCCGGGACTAGCACCAATGAGCAGTTCTTC. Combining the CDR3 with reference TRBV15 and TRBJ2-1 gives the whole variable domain DAMVIQNPRYQVTQFGKPVTLSCSQTLNHNVMYWYQQKSSQAPKLLFHYYDKDFNNEADTPDNFQSRRPNTSFCFLDIRSPGLGDTAMYLCATSRPGTSTNEQFFGPGTRLTVL.

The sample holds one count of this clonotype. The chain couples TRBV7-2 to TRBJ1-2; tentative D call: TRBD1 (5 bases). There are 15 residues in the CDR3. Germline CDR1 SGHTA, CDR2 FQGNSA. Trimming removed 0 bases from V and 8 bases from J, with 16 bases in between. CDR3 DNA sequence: TGTGCCAGCAGCTTAGCCGACAGTCTTCTCCAGGGCTACACCTTC. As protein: CASSLADSLLQGYTF.

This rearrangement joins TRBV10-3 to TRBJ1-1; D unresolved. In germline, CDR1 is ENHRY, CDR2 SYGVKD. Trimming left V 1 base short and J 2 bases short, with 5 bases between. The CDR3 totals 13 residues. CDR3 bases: TGTGCCATCAGTGAGTACAGTAACACTGAAGCTTTCTTT. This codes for CAISEYSNTEAFF.

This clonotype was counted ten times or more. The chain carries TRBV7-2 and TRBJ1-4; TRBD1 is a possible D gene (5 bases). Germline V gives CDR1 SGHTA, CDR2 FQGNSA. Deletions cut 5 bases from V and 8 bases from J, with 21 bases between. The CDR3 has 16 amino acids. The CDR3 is CASSPVHHRLGEKLFF. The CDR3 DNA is TGTGCCAGCAGCCCCGTGCATCACAGGCTCGGGGAAAAACTGTTTTTT.

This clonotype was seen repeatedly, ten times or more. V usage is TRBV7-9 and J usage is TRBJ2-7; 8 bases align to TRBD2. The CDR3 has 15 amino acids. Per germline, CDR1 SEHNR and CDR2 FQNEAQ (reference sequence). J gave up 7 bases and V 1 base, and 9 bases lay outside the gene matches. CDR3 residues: CASSLVLAGRREQYF. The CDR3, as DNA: TGTGCCAGCAGCTTAGTTTTAGCGGGACGTCGGGAGCAGTACTTC.

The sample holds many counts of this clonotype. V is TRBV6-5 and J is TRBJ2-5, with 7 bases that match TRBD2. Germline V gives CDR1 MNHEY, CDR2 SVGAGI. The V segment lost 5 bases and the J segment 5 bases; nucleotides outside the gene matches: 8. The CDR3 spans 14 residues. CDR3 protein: CASSDGKGGETQYF. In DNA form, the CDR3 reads TGTGCCAGCAGTGACGGGAAGGGAGGGGAGACCCAGTACTTC.

CDR3 sequence reads: CASATSGSADTQYF. In DNA, the CDR3 is TGTGCCAGCGCGACTAGCGGGAGTGCAGATACGCAGTATTTT. The chain recombines TRBV2 with TRBJ2-3; 12 bases map to TRBD2. The CDR3 has 14 residues. Germline lookup yields CDR1 SNHLY and CDR2 FYNNEI. J was trimmed by 4 bases and V by 8 bases; bases with no gene match: 4.

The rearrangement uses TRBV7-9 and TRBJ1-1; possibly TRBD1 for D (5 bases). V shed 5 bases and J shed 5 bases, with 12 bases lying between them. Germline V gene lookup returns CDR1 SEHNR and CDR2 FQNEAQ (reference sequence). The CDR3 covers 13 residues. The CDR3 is CASSGGGETEAFF. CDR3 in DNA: TGTGCCAGCAGCGGGGGAGGAGAGACTGAAGCTTTCTTT.